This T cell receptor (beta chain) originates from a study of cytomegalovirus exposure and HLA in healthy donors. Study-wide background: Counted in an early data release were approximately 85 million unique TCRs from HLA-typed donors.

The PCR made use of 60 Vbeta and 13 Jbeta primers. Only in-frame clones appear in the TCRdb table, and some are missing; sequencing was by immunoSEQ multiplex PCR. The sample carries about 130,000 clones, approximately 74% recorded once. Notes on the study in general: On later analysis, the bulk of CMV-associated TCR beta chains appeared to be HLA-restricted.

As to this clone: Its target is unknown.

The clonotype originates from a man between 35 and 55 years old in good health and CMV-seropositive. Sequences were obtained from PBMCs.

In DNA form, the CDR3 reads TGTGCCAGCAGCTTAGGTACTCTTGAGCTCAAGTCGTGGTTCTTC. As protein: CASSLGTLELKSWFF. V and J are TRBV13 and TRBJ2-1; unclear D gene. Germline CDR1 reads PRHDT; CDR2 reads FYEKMQ (reference sequence). This CDR3 is 15 amino acids long. The V end lost 0 bases, the J end lost 15 bases, and 21 bases lay between the germline ends.